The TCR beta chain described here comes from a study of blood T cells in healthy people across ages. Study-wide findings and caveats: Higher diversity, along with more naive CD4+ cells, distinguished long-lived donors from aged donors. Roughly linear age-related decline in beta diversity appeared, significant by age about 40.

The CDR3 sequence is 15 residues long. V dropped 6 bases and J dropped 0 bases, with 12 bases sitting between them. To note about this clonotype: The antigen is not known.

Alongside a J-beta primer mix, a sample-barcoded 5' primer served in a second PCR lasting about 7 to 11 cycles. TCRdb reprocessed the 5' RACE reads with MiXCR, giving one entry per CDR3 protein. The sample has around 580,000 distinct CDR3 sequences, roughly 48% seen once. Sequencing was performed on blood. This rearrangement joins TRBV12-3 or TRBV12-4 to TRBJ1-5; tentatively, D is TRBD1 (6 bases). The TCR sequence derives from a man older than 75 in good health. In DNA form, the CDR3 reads TGTGCCAGCAGCCTGGGGGCCTATAGCAATCAGCCCCAGCATTTT. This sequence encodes CASSLGAYSNQPQHF.